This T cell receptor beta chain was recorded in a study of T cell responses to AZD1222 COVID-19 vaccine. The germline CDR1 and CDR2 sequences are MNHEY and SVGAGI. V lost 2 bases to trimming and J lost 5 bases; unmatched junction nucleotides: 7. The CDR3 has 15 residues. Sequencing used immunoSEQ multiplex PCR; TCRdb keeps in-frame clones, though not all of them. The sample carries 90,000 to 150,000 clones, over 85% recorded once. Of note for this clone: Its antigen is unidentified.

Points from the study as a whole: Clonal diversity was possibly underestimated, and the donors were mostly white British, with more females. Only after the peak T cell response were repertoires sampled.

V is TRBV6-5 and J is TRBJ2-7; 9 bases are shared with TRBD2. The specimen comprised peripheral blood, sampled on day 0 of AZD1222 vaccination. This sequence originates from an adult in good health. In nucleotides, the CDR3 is TGTGCCAGCAGTTACCAGGCGGGAGGGCCTCACGAGCAGTACTTC. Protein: CASSYQAGGPHEQYF.